The 3 T cell receptor beta chains presented below share a single source sample, sequenced in a study of CD8+ T cells in alopecia areata. Stated treatment: oral pan-JAK inhibitor, 5-10 mg twice daily. TCR sequencing used cDNA made by reverse transcription of extracted RNA. The table came from immunoSEQ multiplex PCR; TCRdb's copy has only in-frame clones and leaves some out. The repertoire includes more than 200,000 clones, roughly 44% of them detected once, and about 2.4% sits in the top ten. This specimen consisted of CD4+ T cells sorted from blood, obtained at approximately week 39, from a patient treated with tofacitinib. The receptors were gathered from a human donor with alopecia areata.

This clone was detected once. The chain recombines TRBV28 with TRBJ2-5, with 11 bases matching TRBD1. V dropped 5 bases and J dropped 5; count of bases not matched to a gene: 7. CDR1 is MDHEN and CDR2 is SYDVKM in the germline V gene. The CDR3 has 15 amino acids. The chain's CDR3 is CASSPRTGGGETQYF. The CDR3 region has the DNA TGTGCCAGCAGTCCCCGGACAGGGGGCGGGGAGACCCAGTACTTC.

The gene calls are TRBV29-1 and TRBJ1-1, with 11 bases identical to TRBD1. The germline V gene has CDR1 SQVTM and CDR2 ANQGSEA. The length of the CDR3 is 16 residues. V lost 1 base, J lost 3 bases, and 7 bases stayed unmatched. CDR3 sequence (DNA): TGCAGCGTTGAAGCTACGGACAGGGGGCGCGACACTGAAGCTTTCTTT. This encodes CSVEATDRGRDTEAFF.

The V call is TRBV6-5, the J call TRBJ1-2; D gene ambiguous. The germline CDR1 and CDR2 sequences are MNHEY and SVGAGI. This CDR3 has 15 residues. V shed 5 bases and J shed 6 bases, with 19 bases lying between them. CDR3 coding DNA: TGTGCCAGCAGTCCGACGGACCCTAAGGTGGATGGCTACACCTTC. Translation: CASSPTDPKVDGYTF.